These 18 T cell receptor beta chains share one sample of origin, sequenced in a study of Tregs in tolerant kidney transplant recipients. Mixed chimerism was transient after nonmyeloablative marrow transplants from related graft donors. Produced via immunoSEQ multiplex PCR; TCRdb's table is partial and in-frame only. Here the sample table reports around 33,000 clones. The sample consisted of CD4+ T cells from blood (PBMCs), taken 24 months after the transplant. The source of these receptors is a human patient who received a combined kidney and bone marrow transplant. These T cells may partly come from the graft donor.

For this clone: The read terminates 3 residues before the CDR3 end, so the remaining end is supplied by the germline J gene. The identical CDR3 is also encoded by other nucleotide sequences in the sample. V usage is TRBV30 and J usage is TRBJ2-1; D might be TRBD2 (6 bases). The length of the CDR3 is 15 residues. Germline CDR1 is GTSNPN and CDR2 is SVGIG (reference sequence). V was clipped by 0 bases and J by 9 bases, with 18 bases between them. CDR3 bases read: TGTGCCTGGAGTGTACCCAGCGGGCCGTTTCCTGAG. Amino acids: CAWSVPSGPFPE. The entire CDR3 sequence reads CAWSVPSGPFPEQFF.

For this clone: Coverage ceases 3 residues before the CDR3 finishes, and the germline J gene fills in the end. This chain links TRBV7-9 with TRBJ1-4, with 7 bases aligning to TRBD1. The CDR3 loop spans 14 amino acids. J lost 4 bases, V lost 2 bases, and 1 base had no gene match. Germline loops: CDR1 SEHNR, CDR2 FQNEAQ (reference sequence). The chain's CDR3 is CASSLRDSNEKLFF. The sequenced CDR3 bases are TGTGCCAGCAGCTTAAGGGACAGTAATGAAAAA.

Regarding this clone: The read is 3 residues too short to cover the CDR3 end, so that end is filled in from the germline J gene. The V and J genes are TRBV7-8 and TRBJ2-2; 8 bases fit TRBD1. CDR3 size: 15 residues. The V segment lost 6 bases and the J segment 5 bases; nucleotides outside the gene matches: 8. Germline CDR1 reads SGHVS; CDR2 reads FQNEAQ. Incomplete CDR3 DNA: TGTGCCAGCAGTACAGACAGGGGTAGAACCGGGGAG. This codes for CASSTDRGRTGE. The entire CDR3 reads CASSTDRGRTGELFF.

For this clone: The read terminates 3 residues ahead of where the CDR3 ends, so the germline J gene completes it. This rearrangement joins TRBV5-4 to TRBJ2-7, with a tentative D call TRBD1 (6 bases). Trimming removed 1 base at V and 0 bases at J, with 8 bases between. There are 14 residues in the CDR3. Germline V gives CDR1 SGHNT, CDR2 YYREEE (reference sequence). CDR3 region: CASSLWTDSYEQYF. The DNA read from the CDR3 is TGTGCCAGCAGCTTGTGGACAGACTCCTACGAG.

As for this clone: The sequenced fragment ends 3 residues before the CDR3 boundary, so the rest is inferred from the germline J gene. The chain uses TRBV5-1 and TRBJ2-3; 11 positions agree with TRBD2. There are 16 residues in the CDR3. J lost 5 bases, V lost 2 bases, and 7 bases had no gene match. CDR1 is SGHRS, CDR2 YFSETQ, per germline. Here the CDR3 reads CASSFGTSGSGDTQYF. The sequenced part of the CDR3 DNA is TGCGCCAGCAGCTTTGGTACTAGCGGGAGTGGAGATACG.

Regarding this clone: Coverage ceases 3 residues before the CDR3 finishes, and the germline J gene fills in the end. The rearrangement joins TRBV19 to TRBJ2-5; a weak D match, TRBD1 (6 bases). CDR3 length equals 14 residues. From germline, CDR1 is LNHDA and CDR2 SQIVND (reference sequence). V was clipped by 3 bases and J by 7 bases, with 15 bases between them. CDR3 protein: CASSMSQGLGTQYF. The covered CDR3 bases are TGTGCCAGTAGTATGAGTCAGGGGTTGGGGACC.

As concerns this clone: The sequenced fragment ends 3 residues before the CDR3 boundary, so the rest is inferred from the germline J gene. The chain recombines TRBV2 with TRBJ1-1; D might be TRBD1 (6 bases). Trimming took off 6 bases at V and 1 base at J, with 9 bases between the two ends. The CDR3 length is 13 residues. Germline V gives CDR1 SNHLY, CDR2 FYNNEI. Here the CDR3 reads CASRLQGNTEAFF. CDR3 DNA (partial): TGTGCCAGCAGGTTACAGGGGAACACTGAA.

Concerning this clone: The read gets to within 3 residues of the CDR3 end, and the germline J gene fills in the rest. The chain carries TRBV18 and TRBJ2-3; D might be TRBD2 (5 bases). This CDR3 has 13 amino acids. Trimming took 3 bases from V and 5 from J, leaving 9 bases between them. Germline V lookup: CDR1 KGHSH, CDR2 LQKENI. The CDR3 loop is CASSPPGEDTQYF. CDR3 DNA, as far as it was read: TGTGCCAGCTCACCGCCCGGGGAAGATACG.

The part of the CDR3 DNA that was read is TGTGCCAGTCGCCCGACCGGGGGAAATGCGAATAGCAATCAGCCC. This sequence encodes CASRPTGGNANSNQP. The entire CDR3 protein is CASRPTGGNANSNQPQHF. The chain has TRBV19 and TRBJ1-5; D is possibly TRBD1 (5 bases). With the read ending 3 residues before the CDR3 end, the germline J gene is used to fill in that end. CDR3 length: 18 amino acids. The germline V gene has CDR1 LNHDA and CDR2 SQIVND (reference sequence). Trimming took off 8 bases at V and 0 bases at J, with 23 bases between the two ends.

To note about this clone: The CDR3 extends 3 residues past the end of the read, so its final part is completed from the germline J gene. The V gene is TRBV5-6, the J gene TRBJ2-1; 10 nucleotides match TRBD2. The germline CDR1 and CDR2 sequences are SGHDT and YYEEEE. The CDR3 is 15 amino acids. V lost 2 bases to trimming and J lost 4 bases; unmatched junction nucleotides: 3. The CDR3 DNA, read in part, is TGTGCCAGCAGCTTCTTTAGCGGGGGGTACAATGAG. This gives the protein CASSFFSGGYNE. The full CDR3 is CASSFFSGGYNEQFF.

In regard to this clone: The read falls 3 residues short of the CDR3 end, and the missing part is taken from the germline J gene. The rearrangement uses TRBV2 and TRBJ2-3, with 7 bases fitting TRBD1. Germline CDR1 is SNHLY and CDR2 is FYNNEI. V trimming: 8 bases; J trimming: 5 bases; junction bases outside the gene matches: 13. The CDR3 spans 15 residues. The CDR3 protein is CASQGDRLYLDTQYF. The sequenced part of the CDR3 DNA is TGTGCCAGCCAGGGGGACAGACTTTACTTAGATACG.

To note about this clone: The CDR3 end falls 3 residues outside the read, so it is completed with the germline J gene. This rearrangement joins TRBV12-5 to TRBJ2-7; TRBD1 matches 7 bases. The germline V gene encodes CDR1 LGHNT and CDR2 FRNRAP. With 2 bases clipped from V and 4 bases from J, the junction kept 11 bases outside the gene matches. The CDR3 has 16 amino acids. This CDR3 reads CASGLLKKGAIYEQYF. CDR3 DNA (partial): TGTGCTAGTGGTTTGTTGAAGAAGGGGGCTATTTACGAG.

Concerning this clone: The read is 3 residues too short to cover the CDR3 end, so that end is filled in from the germline J gene. The rearrangement uses TRBV18 and TRBJ2-1; D gene uncertain. The CDR3 has 11 residues. The V end lost 3 bases, the J end lost 9 bases, and 6 bases lay between the germline ends. Germline CDR1 KGHSH, CDR2 LQKENI. The CDR3 reads CASSPLAEQFF. The covered CDR3 bases are TGTGCCAGCTCACCCTTGGCTGAG. Drawing the rest from reference TRBV18 and TRBJ2-1, the complete variable domain is NAGVMQNPRHLVRRRGQEARLRCSPMKGHSHVYWYRQLPEEGLKFMVYLQKENIIDESGMPKERFSAEFPKEGPSILRIQQVVRGDSAAYFCASSPLAEQFFGPGTRLTVL.

In regard to this clone: The CDR3 end lies 3 residues beyond the end of the read and is filled in from the germline J gene. The V gene is TRBV6-1, the J gene TRBJ1-1; no firm D call. The V and J ends lost 2 bases and 0 bases respectively, with 10 bases between them. CDR1 and CDR2 from the germline V gene are MNHNS and SASEGT. The CDR3 is made up of 15 amino acids. The CDR3 DNA, read in part, is TGTGCCAGCAGTGAACTGGCAGTTATGAACACTGAA. Its translation: CASSELAVMNTE. The full CDR3 reads CASSELAVMNTEAFF.

Comments on this clone: The read terminates 3 residues before the CDR3 end, so the remaining end is supplied by the germline J gene. The J gene is TRBJ2-1, the V gene TRBV9; 8 bases align to TRBD2. Germline V gene data show CDR1 as SGDLS and CDR2 as YYNGEE. The CDR3 totals 16 residues. V lost 2 bases and J lost 8; bases outside the gene matches: 12. The part of the CDR3 DNA that was read is TGTGCCAGCAGCGTCCGAATAAGCGGGAGTCGAGATGAG. It encodes CASSVRISGSRDE. The full CDR3 protein reads CASSVRISGSRDEQFF.

The CDR3 loop reads CASKVQGARETQYF. The sequenced CDR3 bases are TGTGCCAGCAAGGTACAGGGGGCGCGGGAGACC. This chain joins TRBV7-2 and TRBJ2-5, with 9 bases matching TRBD1. The read ends 3 residues before the CDR3 terminus; that terminus is restored from the germline J gene. Trimming cost V 7 bases and J 5 bases; bases outside gene matches: 8. CDR3 length: 14 amino acids. Looked up from germline, CDR1 is SGHTA and CDR2 is FQGNSA.

Worth noting for this clone: The sequence runs out 3 residues before the end of the CDR3; the remainder is reconstructed from the germline J gene. The chain is built from TRBV5-4 and TRBJ2-1, with 14 bases matching TRBD2. The CDR3 covers 15 residues. V dropped 4 bases and J dropped 6; count of bases not matched to a gene: 3. Germline V gene data show CDR1 as SGHNT and CDR2 as YYREEE (reference sequence). Partial CDR3 DNA: TGTGCCAGCAGCGGGACTAGCGGGAGCCGCAATGAG. It translates to CASSGTSGSRNE. The whole CDR3 reads CASSGTSGSRNEQFF.

In the case of this clone: The CDR3 goes on 3 residues after the read ends, and that part is filled in from the germline J gene. The chain carries TRBV2 and TRBJ1-1; TRBD1 matches 8 bases. Trimming took 7 bases from V and 1 from J; bases not matched to a gene: 14. Germline V gene sequence: CDR1 SNHLY, CDR2 FYNNEI. This CDR3 comprises 17 residues. CDR3 sequence reads: CASIVGQGRAENTEAFF. The CDR3 bases that were read are TGTGCCAGCATCGTAGGACAGGGAAGAGCCGAGAACACTGAA.